The 27 T cell receptor beta chains listed next were all sequenced from one sample in a study of early T cells in non-severe SARS-CoV-2 infection. TCRdb reprocessed the 5' RACE reads via MiXCR and lists one record per CDR3 protein. The sample contains tens of thousands of distinct CDR3 sequences, approximately 10% of which appear only once. The sequenced sample consisted of whole blood. Every receptor here comes from an adult who was a healthcare worker with PCR-confirmed SARS-CoV-2 infection or an uninfected control (not recorded which).

This clonotype was detected only a few times. The chain combines TRBV3-1 with TRBJ1-5, with no clear D. Germline V gives CDR1 LGHDT, CDR2 YNNKEL (reference sequence). The V end lost 3 bases, the J end lost 5 bases, and 11 bases lay between the germline ends. This CDR3 region has 14 residues. CDR3 region: CASSQDLQYQPQHF. The CDR3 coding sequence is TGTGCCAGCAGCCAGGATTTACAGTATCAGCCCCAGCATTTT.

This clonotype has at least ten counts. The genes are TRBV5-4 and TRBJ2-1, with TRBD2 matching over 12 bases. The length of the CDR3 is 16 residues. Trimming at V came to 4 bases and at J to 4 bases, leaving 6 bases not matched to a gene. CDR1 SGHNT and CDR2 YYREEE come from the germline V gene (reference sequence). This chain's CDR3 is CASSPTTSGGYNEQFF. As DNA, the CDR3 is TGTGCCAGCAGCCCCACCACTAGCGGGGGGTACAATGAGCAGTTCTTC.

This clonotype was counted between two and nine times. For the CDR3, the DNA is TGCAGTGCTAGAGCCCAGGCGAGGGAGCCCCAGCATTTT. It is translated as CSARAQAREPQHF. The genes are TRBV20-1 and TRBJ1-5; no definite D call. Germline CDR1 reads DFQATT; CDR2 reads SNEGSKA (reference sequence). The CDR3 length is 13 residues. The V gene lost 1 base and the J gene lost 8 bases, with 12 bases spanning the gap.

This clonotype was counted only a few times. This chain links TRBV6-2 or TRBV6-3 with TRBJ1-3; TRBD1 might be the D (5 bases). V dropped 6 bases and J dropped 5 bases, with 14 bases sitting between them. Germline V gene lookup returns CDR1 MNHEY and CDR2 SVGEGT. This CDR3 spans 14 amino acids. The CDR3 loop is CASRQQVPRNTIYF. In DNA form, the CDR3 reads TGTGCCAGCAGACAACAGGTACCTAGAAACACCATATATTTT.

This clonotype has ten or more counts. The J gene is TRBJ2-1, the V gene TRBV7-9; D unresolved. The CDR3 runs to 12 residues. The V end lost 0 bases, the J end lost 8 bases, and 5 bases lay between the germline ends. Germline assignment: CDR1 SEHNR and CDR2 FQNEAQ (reference sequence). The CDR3 is CASSLAGYEQFF. CDR3 nucleotide sequence: TGTGCCAGCAGCTTAGCCGGTTATGAGCAGTTCTTC.

V gene TRBV9 combines with J gene TRBJ2-1; D gene uncertain. The germline V and J ends were trimmed by 0 bases and 9 bases, with 7 bases remaining between them. Germline V gene data show CDR1 as SGDLS and CDR2 as YYNGEE. The CDR3 runs to 12 residues. CDR3: CASSVVWSEQFF. CDR3 in DNA: TGTGCCAGCAGCGTAGTCTGGTCTGAGCAGTTCTTC.

This clonotype came up many times. The genes are TRBV5-1 and TRBJ2-5; TRBD2 matches 9 bases. V trimming: 4 bases; J trimming: 5 bases; junction bases outside the gene matches: 12. CDR3 length: 16 amino acids. From germline, CDR1 is SGHRS and CDR2 YFSETQ. The CDR3 protein is CASSGGPGLAGETQYF. Written as DNA, the CDR3 is TGCGCCAGCAGCGGGGGCCCGGGACTAGCAGGGGAGACCCAGTACTTC.

This clonotype was counted many times. The V and J genes are TRBV29-1 and TRBJ1-6; 8 bases are a match to TRBD1. There are 14 residues in the CDR3. The ends lost 2 bases at V and 7 bases at J; junction bases unmatched: 4. CDR1 and CDR2 (germline): SQVTM, ANQGSEA. The CDR3 DNA follows: TGCAGCGTTGAATGGCAGGGGGCGAATTCACCCCTCCACTTT. Translated, it gives CSVEWQGANSPLHF.

The chain uses TRBV4-1 and TRBJ2-2; TRBD2 might be the D (6 bases). The CDR3 runs 15 residues. Germline assignment: CDR1 MGHRA and CDR2 YSYEKL. V was clipped by 1 base and J by 1 base, with 7 bases between them. The CDR3 is CASSQGAGNTGELFF. CDR3 nucleotides: TGCGCCAGCAGCCAAGGAGCGGGGAACACCGGGGAGCTGTTTTTT.

The rearrangement uses TRBV29-1 and TRBJ2-6; D possibly uses TRBD1 or TRBD2 (6 bases each). Germline V CDR1 and CDR2: SQVTM, ANQGSEA. CDR3 length equals 14 residues. V gave up 6 bases and J gave up 4 bases, with 13 bases separating them. The CDR3 DNA is TGCAGCGTGCTCGGGGGCGCGGGGGCCAACGTCCTGACTTTC. This gives the protein CSVLGGAGANVLTF.

This chain joins TRBV4-1 and TRBJ1-1; the D is unclear. The length of the CDR3 is 14 residues. Trimming removed 3 bases from V and 4 bases from J, with 12 bases in between. CDR1 and CDR2 from the germline V gene are MGHRA and YSYEKL. CDR3 residues: CASSQYPGGTEAFF. The DNA of the CDR3 is TGCGCCAGCAGCCAGTATCCGGGAGGCACTGAAGCTTTCTTT.

Notes on this clonotype: This may be a read error, as it is one base from a much larger clone. This chain connects TRBV4-1 to TRBJ1-5, with a weak D call TRBD1 (5 bases). There are 14 residues in the CDR3. Germline V CDR1 and CDR2: MGHRA, YSYEKL. Trimming pared 4 bases from V and 9 bases from J, leaving 16 bases between. CDR3 in amino acids: CASSPRVPGRPQHF. The CDR3 coding sequence is TGCGCCAGCAGCCCGAGAGTCCCGGGACGGCCCCAGCATTTT.

This clonotype was found a few times. The DNA of the CDR3 is TGTGCCAGCAGCCAGGGAGCTAGCGGGAGGGCCTACGAGCAGTACTTC. This encodes CASSQGASGRAYEQYF. V gene TRBV9 combines with J gene TRBJ2-7; 12 bases match TRBD2. This CDR3 comprises 16 residues. Trimming at V came to 4 bases and at J to 2 bases, leaving 7 bases not matched to a gene. In germline, CDR1 is SGDLS, CDR2 YYNGEE. Drawing the rest from reference TRBV9 and TRBJ2-7, the complete variable domain is DSGVTQTPKHLITATGQRVTLRCSPRSGDLSVYWYQQSLDQGLQFLIQYYNGEERAKGNILERFSAQQFPDLHSELNLSSLELGDSALYFCASSQGASGRAYEQYFGPGTRLTVT.

This clonotype was counted many times. The chain is built from TRBV11-3 and TRBJ1-5, with unresolved D. Per germline, CDR1 SGHNT and CDR2 YENEEA. This CDR3 spans 13 amino acids. V was clipped by 5 bases and J by 1 base, with 6 bases between them. The CDR3 DNA follows: TGTGCCAGCAGCCGCGACAGCAATCAGCCCCAGCATTTT. This gives the protein CASSRDSNQPQHF. The entire variable domain, with the rest obtained from reference TRBV11-3 and TRBJ1-5, is as follows: EAGVVQSPRYKIIEKKQPVAFWCNPISGHNTLYWYLQNLGQGPELLIRYENEEAVDDSQLPKDRFSAERLKGVDSTLKIQPAELGDSAVYLCASSRDSNQPQHFGDGTRLSIL.

This clonotype was seen many times. This sequence joins TRBV4-3 and TRBJ1-5; possibly TRBD1 for D (6 bases). This CDR3 has 13 residues. Deletions cut 1 base from V and 6 bases from J, with 7 bases between. CDR1 and CDR2 from the germline V gene are LGHNA and YSLEER. For the CDR3, the DNA is TGCGCCAGCAGCCAAGCGGGGGCTCAGCCCCAGCATTTT. Protein sequence: CASSQAGAQPQHF.

The chain is built from TRBV12-3 or TRBV12-4 and TRBJ2-5; 10 bases line up with TRBD2. This CDR3 region has 16 residues. The trim removed 5 bases at V and 1 base at J, leaving 7 bases unmatched. This chain's CDR3 is CASSQGLADLQETQYF. As DNA, the CDR3 is TGTGCCAGCAGTCAAGGACTAGCGGACCTCCAAGAGACCCAGTACTTC.

CDR3 nucleotide sequence: TGTGCCAGCAGGGGTGGGGACAGGGCGTTCCGCTTAATGAACACTGAAGCTTTCTTT. This gives the protein CASRGGDRAFRLMNTEAFF. The gene calls are TRBV11-2 and TRBJ1-1; 9 positions match TRBD1. Looked up from germline, CDR1 is SGHAT and CDR2 is FQNNGV. The CDR3 extends over 19 amino acids. The junction had 17 bases not matched to a gene; V was cut back by 6 bases and J by 0 bases.

This clonotype came up a few times. The chain employs TRBV6-1 and TRBJ2-3; a possible D gene is TRBD2 (5 bases). CDR3 length: 14 residues. Germline V gene lookup returns CDR1 MNHNS and CDR2 SASEGT. The V gene lost 3 bases and the J gene lost 2 bases, with 9 bases spanning the gap. CDR3 region: CASSESRDTDTQYF. The CDR3 DNA reads TGTGCCAGCAGTGAGAGCCGGGACACAGATACGCAGTATTTT.

This clonotype was found a few times. This chain uses TRBV5-6 with TRBJ2-7; the match to TRBD2 covers 7 bases. With 3 bases clipped from V and 3 bases from J, the junction kept 6 bases outside the gene matches. This CDR3 has 14 residues. Germline CDR1 and CDR2: SGHDT and YYEEEE. DNA for the CDR3: TGTGCCAGCAGCTCGGGACTAACCCGCTACGAGCAGTACTTC. Its protein product is CASSSGLTRYEQYF.

This clonotype was recorded a few times. CDR3 bases: TGCAGCGTTGAAGGGACAGGGTCCACAGATACGCAGTATTTT. Its protein is CSVEGTGSTDTQYF. The chain carries TRBV29-1 and TRBJ2-3, with TRBD1 matching 8 bases. The CDR3 consists of 14 residues. V dropped 1 base and J dropped 2; count of bases not matched to a gene: 2. Germline V lookup: CDR1 SQVTM, CDR2 ANQGSEA.

The table lists this clonotype with many counts. The chain employs TRBV7-3 and TRBJ1-1, with D perhaps matching TRBD1 (6 bases). The ends were cut back, 5 bases at V and 6 bases at J, with 13 bases in the middle. Germline-derived CDR1 and CDR2 are SGHTA and FQGTGA. The CDR3 is 13 residues long. CDR3 loop: CASSGGTYSEAFF. CDR3 coding DNA: TGTGCCAGCAGCGGGGGGACATATTCTGAAGCTTTCTTT.

This clonotype has a count of ten or more. This chain links TRBV28 with TRBJ2-1; 10 bases agree with TRBD2. CDR1 and CDR2 (germline): MDHEN, SYDVKM. Unmatched junction bases numbered 7, after V lost 8 bases and J lost 9 bases. The CDR3 runs 13 residues. The CDR3 nucleotides are TGTGCCAGCTCCCTAGCGGGGGCCAGTGAGCAGTTCTTC. This sequence encodes CASSLAGASEQFF.

The sample holds many counts of this clonotype. This sequence joins TRBV7-2 and TRBJ1-1; 10 bases match TRBD1. Trimming at V came to 3 bases and at J to 1 base, leaving 8 bases not matched to a gene. CDR3 length equals 17 residues. Germline CDR1 is SGHTA and CDR2 is FQGNSA. CDR3 coding DNA: TGTGCCAGCAGCTTTTCTGACAGGGGGCTCGGGAACACTGAAGCTTTCTTT. Protein: CASSFSDRGLGNTEAFF.

The chain carries TRBV9 and TRBJ1-1, with D maybe TRBD1 (5 bases). Germline loops: CDR1 SGDLS, CDR2 YYNGEE. V was trimmed by 4 bases and J by 1 base, leaving 14 bases between them. This CDR3 region has 15 residues. The CDR3 region has the DNA TGTGCCAGCAGCAGCAGGGAGCAGGGGAACACTGAAGCTTTCTTT. Its protein is CASSSREQGNTEAFF. Complete variable domain (other parts from reference TRBV9 and TRBJ1-1): DSGVTQTPKHLITATGQRVTLRCSPRSGDLSVYWYQQSLDQGLQFLIQYYNGEERAKGNILERFSAQQFPDLHSELNLSSLELGDSALYFCASSSREQGNTEAFFGQGTRLTVV.

This clonotype occurred a few times. CDR3 sequence reads: CASSSRDRGVYEQYF. CDR3 DNA: TGTGCCAGCAGCTCCCGGGACAGGGGAGTATACGAGCAGTACTTC. The chain is built from TRBV7-8 and TRBJ2-7; 10 bases map to TRBD1. The J segment lost 4 bases and the V segment lost 4 bases, leaving 7 bases of the junction unmatched. There are 15 residues in the CDR3. Per the germline V gene, CDR1 is SGHVS and CDR2 is FQNEAQ.

In this sample, this clonotype turned up once. The genes are TRBV15 and TRBJ2-3, with D maybe TRBD1 (5 bases). The CDR3 length is 14 residues. Trimming took off 0 bases at V and 4 bases at J, with 8 bases between the two ends. Per the germline V gene, CDR1 is LNHNV and CDR2 is YYDKDF (reference sequence). The CDR3 protein is CATSRDLGPDTQYF. The CDR3 DNA follows: TGTGCCACCAGCAGAGATCTGGGGCCAGATACGCAGTATTTT.

V usage is TRBV13 and J usage is TRBJ2-7; D is uncertain. The CDR3 spans 15 residues. Trimming removed 4 bases from V and 6 bases from J, with 19 bases in between. CDR1 is PRHDT, CDR2 FYEKMQ, per germline (reference sequence). CDR3 protein: CASSSALWTDREQYF. The CDR3 DNA is TGTGCCAGCAGCTCCGCACTGTGGACGGACCGCGAGCAGTACTTC.